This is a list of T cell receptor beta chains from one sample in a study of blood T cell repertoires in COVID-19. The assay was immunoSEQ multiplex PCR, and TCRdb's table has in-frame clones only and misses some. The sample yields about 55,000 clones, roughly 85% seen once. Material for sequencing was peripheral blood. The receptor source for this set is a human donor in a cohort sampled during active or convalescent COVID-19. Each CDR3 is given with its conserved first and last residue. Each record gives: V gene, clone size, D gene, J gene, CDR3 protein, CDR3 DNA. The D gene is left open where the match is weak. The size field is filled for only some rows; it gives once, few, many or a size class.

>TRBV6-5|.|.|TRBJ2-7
CASRTQGIHEQYF
TGTGCCAGCAGGACGCAGGGTATCCACGAGCAGTACTTC
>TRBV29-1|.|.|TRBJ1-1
CSVYRVTEAFF
TGCAGCGTATACAGGGTCACTGAAGCTTTCTTT
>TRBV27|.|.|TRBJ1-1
CASSLAGFLNTEAFF
TGTGCCAGCAGTTTGGCAGGGTTTTTGAACACTGAAGCTTTCTTT
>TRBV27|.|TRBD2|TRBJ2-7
CASTPRGRATYEQYF
TGTGCCAGCACCCCCCGTGGGAGGGCCACCTACGAGCAGTACTTC
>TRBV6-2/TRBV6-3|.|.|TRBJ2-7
CASSYSVIGQGYEQYF
TGTGCCAGCAGTTACTCCGTTATAGGTCAGGGCTACGAGCAGTACTTC
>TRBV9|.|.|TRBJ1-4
CASSESRGSNEKLFF
TGTGCCAGCAGCGAATCAAGGGGTTCTAATGAAAAACTGTTTTTT
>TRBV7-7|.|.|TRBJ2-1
CASSAGRLVTYNEQFF
TGTGCTAGCAGCGCGGGGAGGCTAGTCACCTACAATGAGCAGTTCTTC
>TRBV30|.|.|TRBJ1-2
CAWSRGVYDGYTF
TGTGCCTGGAGCCGGGGGGTTTATGATGGCTACACCTTC
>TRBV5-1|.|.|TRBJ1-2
CASSLLADYGYTF
TGCGCCAGCAGCTTGCTGGCAGACTATGGCTACACCTTC
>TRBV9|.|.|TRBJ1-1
CASSVGGRGITEAFF
TGTGCCAGCAGCGTAGGAGGGAGAGGGATCACTGAAGCTTTCTTT
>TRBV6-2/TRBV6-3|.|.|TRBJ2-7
CASSYRAGGYEQYF
TGTGCCAGCAGTTACCGGGCAGGGGGGTACGAGCAGTACTTC
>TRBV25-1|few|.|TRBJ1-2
CATQFNYGYTF
TGTGCCACACAATTTAACTATGGCTACACCTTC
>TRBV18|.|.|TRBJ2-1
CASSDSSSYNEQFF
TGTGCCAGCTCAGACAGTAGCTCCTACAATGAGCAGTTCTTC
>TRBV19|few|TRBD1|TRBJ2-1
CASSIGGQVYNEQFF
TGTGCCAGTAGTATAGGGGGACAGGTCTACAATGAGCAGTTCTTC
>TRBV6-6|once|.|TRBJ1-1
CASSYSMLDLNTEAFF
TGTGCCAGCAGTTACTCGATGTTGGACTTGAACACTGAAGCTTTCTTT
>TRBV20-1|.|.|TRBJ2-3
CSASLRGTDTQYF
TGCAGTGCTAGTTTGCGGGGAACAGATACGCAGTATTTT
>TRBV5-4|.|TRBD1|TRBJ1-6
CASSLLDRGDSPLHF
TGTGCCAGCAGCTTATTGGACAGGGGGGATTCACCCCTCCACTTT
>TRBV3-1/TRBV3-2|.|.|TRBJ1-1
CASSQGLQGGENTEAFF
TGTGCCAGCAGCCAAGGCTTACAGGGTGGGGAGAACACTGAAGCTTTCTTT
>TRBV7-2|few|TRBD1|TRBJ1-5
CASSLYRGRQPQHF
TGTGCCAGCAGCTTATACAGGGGGCGTCAGCCCCAGCATTTT
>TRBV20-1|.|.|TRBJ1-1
CSASVGVGTEAFF
TGCAGTGCTAGTGTAGGGGTAGGGACTGAAGCTTTCTTT
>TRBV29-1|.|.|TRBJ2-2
CSALKRGRSGELFF
TGCAGCGCCCTTAAAAGGGGCCGGTCCGGGGAGCTGTTTTTT
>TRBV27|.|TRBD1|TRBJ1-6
CASSPTGRPYSSPLHF
TGTGCCAGCAGTCCGACAGGGAGGCCGTATAGTTCACCCCTCCACTTT
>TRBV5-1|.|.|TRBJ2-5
CASNSRGIRGLFQETQYF
TGCGCCAGCAATTCAAGGGGGATCAGGGGTCTTTTCCAAGAGACCCAGTACTTC
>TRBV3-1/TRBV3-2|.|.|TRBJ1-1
CASSPILGGGTEAFF
TGTGCCAGCAGCCCTATCTTGGGGGGAGGCACTGAAGCTTTCTTT
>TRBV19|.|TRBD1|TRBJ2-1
CASLDGTGIYNEQFF
TGTGCCAGCCTGGATGGGACAGGGATATACAATGAGCAGTTCTTC
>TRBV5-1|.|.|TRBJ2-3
CASSLEWGGSTDTQYF
TGCGCCAGCAGCTTGGAATGGGGGGGCTCCACAGATACGCAGTATTTT
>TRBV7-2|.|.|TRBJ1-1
CASSLLNTEAFF
TGTGCCAGCAGCTTACTAAACACTGAAGCTTTCTTT
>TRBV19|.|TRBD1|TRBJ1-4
CASRMLTGAGEKLFF
TGTGCCAGTAGGATGTTAACAGGGGCAGGGGAAAAACTGTTTTTT
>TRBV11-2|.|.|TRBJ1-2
CASSLWDGSGYTF
TGTGCCAGCAGTTTGTGGGACGGGAGTGGCTACACCTTC
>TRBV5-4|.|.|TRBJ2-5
CASSLRQLQETQYF
TGTGCCAGCAGCCTGAGACAGCTACAAGAGACCCAGTACTTC
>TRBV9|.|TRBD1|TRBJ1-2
CASSVWVGGAGGYTF
TGTGCCAGCAGCGTATGGGTAGGGGGCGCTGGGGGCTACACCTTC
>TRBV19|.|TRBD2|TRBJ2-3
CASSAGGVTDTQYF
TGTGCCAGTAGTGCGGGGGGGGTCACAGATACGCAGTATTTT
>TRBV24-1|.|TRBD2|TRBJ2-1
CATSDPNSGGVGNEQFF
TGTGCCACCAGTGATCCCAATAGCGGGGGGGTCGGCAATGAGCAGTTCTTC
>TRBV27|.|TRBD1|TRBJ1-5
CASSQLQGANQPQHF
TGTGCCAGCAGCCAATTACAGGGGGCCAATCAGCCCCAGCATTTT
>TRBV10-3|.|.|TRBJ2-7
CAIGGQRGSYEQYF
TGTGCCATCGGTGGACAGCGGGGCTCCTACGAGCAGTACTTC
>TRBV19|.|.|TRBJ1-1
CASSIVFGRGTEAFF
TGTGCCAGTAGTATAGTGTTTGGAAGGGGCACTGAAGCTTTCTTT
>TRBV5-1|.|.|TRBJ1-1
CASSLRVGTEAFF
TGCGCCAGCAGCTTGCGGGTTGGCACTGAAGCTTTCTTT
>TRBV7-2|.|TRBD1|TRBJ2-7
CASSLGGGAGYEQYF
TGTGCCAGCAGCTTAGGAGGGGGCGCCGGCTACGAGCAGTACTTC
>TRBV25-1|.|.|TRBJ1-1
CASSVGAVTEAFF
TGTGCCAGCAGTGTGGGGGCGGTCACTGAAGCTTTCTTT
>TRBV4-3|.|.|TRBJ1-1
CASSLGGVRNTEAFF
TGCGCCAGCAGCCTAGGAGGGGTAAGGAACACTGAAGCTTTCTTT